This section outlines one TCR beta chain sequence together with its context. These data originate in a study of technical replicates of blood from several donors. CDR3 length: 17 residues. Germline-derived CDR1 and CDR2 are LGHNA and YSLEER. Losses at the gene ends were 0 bases for V and 4 bases for J; bases not matched to a gene: 9. The repertoire was sequenced with immunoSEQ multiplex PCR; TCRdb's copy has only in-frame clones and lacks some. The table records 50,000 to 70,000 clones, 88% of them present only once. The sequence was obtained from a human donor in good health. Some clones in this sample may be carry-over from other donors' samples. Sequences were obtained from PBMCs. The rearrangement links TRBV4-3 to TRBJ1-2; 9 bases fit TRBD1. The CDR3 reads CASSQDLADRGVYGYTF. The CDR3 DNA follows: TGCGCCAGCAGCCAAGATCTGGCGGACAGGGGTGTCTATGGCTACACCTTC.